These T cell receptor beta chains were read from a single sample in a study of T-cell reconstitution after alpha-beta-depleted transplantation in children. Each CDR3 protein is one row after TCRdb ran MiXCR on the PCR reads. The sample has 25,000 to 30,000 distinct CDR3 sequences, roughly 5.7% seen once. The sequencing used PBMCs, mostly from graft donor cells, collected 180 days after TCRalphabeta/CD19-depleted stem cell transplant. The origin of the receptors is a male patient between 5 and 17 years old who had a stem cell transplant for acute myeloid leukemia, so the T cells may come from the graft donor. Both conserved end residues are part of each CDR3. Fields, in order: J gene, D gene, V gene, clone size, CDR3 protein, CDR3 DNA. D genes are given only for firm matches. Where a row states a size, it is once, few, many or the class of an expanded clone; other rows omit it.

j_gene: TRBJ2-4
d_gene: -
v_gene: TRBV20-1
abundance: medium-sized
CDR3aa: CSARGGSPAKNIQYF
CDR3nt: TGCAGTGCTAGGGGAGGATCCCCAGCCAAAAACATTCAGTACTTC

j_gene: TRBJ2-7
d_gene: -
v_gene: TRBV6-5
abundance: many
CDR3aa: CASRKNKDEQYF
CDR3nt: TGTGCCAGTCGGAAAAATAAGGACGAGCAGTACTTC

j_gene: TRBJ1-1
d_gene: TRBD1
v_gene: TRBV27
abundance: many
CDR3aa: CASSFPTGGTTEAFF
CDR3nt: TGTGCCAGCAGTTTCCCTACAGGGGGAACTACTGAAGCTTTCTTT

j_gene: TRBJ1-5
d_gene: -
v_gene: TRBV12-3/TRBV12-4
abundance: many
CDR3aa: CASSLERDSNQPQHF
CDR3nt: TGTGCCAGCAGTTTAGAAAGGGATAGCAATCAGCCCCAGCATTTT

j_gene: TRBJ1-1
d_gene: -
v_gene: TRBV4-2
abundance: many
CDR3aa: CASSQVQGVRTEAFF
CDR3nt: TGTGCCAGCAGCCAAGTACAGGGTGTTAGAACTGAAGCTTTCTTT

j_gene: TRBJ2-3
d_gene: TRBD1
v_gene: TRBV7-2
abundance: many
CDR3aa: CASSLDRVPDTQYF
CDR3nt: TGTGCCAGCAGCTTGGACAGGGTACCAGATACGCAGTATTTT

j_gene: TRBJ2-3
d_gene: TRBD2
v_gene: TRBV20-1
abundance: many
CDR3aa: CSARVGGVITDTQYF
CDR3nt: TGCAGTGCTAGAGTGGGGGGGGTAATCACAGATACGCAGTATTTT

j_gene: TRBJ2-3
d_gene: -
v_gene: TRBV6-5
abundance: many
CDR3aa: CASSYAAAGITDTQYF
CDR3nt: TGTGCCAGCAGTTACGCGGCGGCTGGGATCACAGATACGCAGTATTTT

j_gene: TRBJ2-5
d_gene: TRBD1
v_gene: TRBV18
abundance: few
CDR3aa: CASSPGYRGRRETQYF
CDR3nt: TGTGCCAGCTCACCGGGGTACAGGGGGCGCAGGGAGACCCAGTACTTC

j_gene: TRBJ2-7
d_gene: -
v_gene: TRBV5-1
abundance: many
CDR3aa: CASSLGSSGYEQYF
CDR3nt: TGCGCCAGCAGCTTGGGCAGTTCGGGCTACGAGCAGTACTTC

j_gene: TRBJ2-2
d_gene: -
v_gene: TRBV5-1
abundance: many
CDR3aa: CASSLGFSPPPSTPGELFF
CDR3nt: TGCGCCAGCAGCTTGGGTTTCTCTCCTCCACCATCGACACCCGGGGAGCTGTTTTTT

j_gene: TRBJ2-7
d_gene: TRBD2
v_gene: TRBV5-6
abundance: many
CDR3aa: CASSHGLAGVNEQYF
CDR3nt: TGTGCCAGCAGCCACGGACTAGCGGGAGTTAACGAGCAGTACTTC

j_gene: TRBJ2-7
d_gene: TRBD1
v_gene: TRBV6-1
abundance: many
CDR3aa: CASRRTERDRVHEQYF
CDR3nt: TGTGCCAGCAGACGTACAGAGAGGGACAGGGTCCACGAGCAGTACTTC

j_gene: TRBJ2-3
d_gene: -
v_gene: TRBV28
abundance: medium-sized
CDR3aa: CASTSFESHYTDTQYF
CDR3nt: TGTGCCAGCACATCTTTCGAGTCACACTACACAGATACGCAGTATTTT

j_gene: TRBJ1-1
d_gene: -
v_gene: TRBV12-3/TRBV12-4
abundance: many
CDR3aa: CASSPFGGDTEAFF
CDR3nt: TGTGCCAGCAGCCCCTTTGGGGGGGACACTGAAGCTTTCTTT

j_gene: TRBJ1-6
d_gene: -
v_gene: TRBV3-1
abundance: many
CDR3aa: CASSQGTGSDSPLHF
CDR3nt: TGTGCCAGCAGCCAAGGTACAGGGTCAGATTCACCCCTCCACTTT

j_gene: TRBJ2-1
d_gene: TRBD1
v_gene: TRBV20-1
abundance: many
CDR3aa: CSALDRSNEQFF
CDR3nt: TGCAGTGCCCTGGACAGGTCCAATGAGCAGTTCTTC

j_gene: TRBJ2-3
d_gene: -
v_gene: TRBV2
abundance: many
CDR3aa: CASSETSGADTQYF
CDR3nt: TGTGCCAGCAGTGAGACTTCCGGGGCAGATACGCAGTATTTT

j_gene: TRBJ1-2
d_gene: -
v_gene: TRBV9
abundance: many
CDR3aa: CASSPRRLGQSDGYTF
CDR3nt: TGTGCCAGCAGCCCGCGCCGCCTCGGACAGTCCGATGGCTACACCTTC

j_gene: TRBJ2-1
d_gene: TRBD2
v_gene: TRBV20-1
abundance: many
CDR3aa: CSASPGLAEYNEQFF
CDR3nt: TGCAGTGCTAGCCCGGGACTAGCGGAATACAATGAGCAGTTCTTC

j_gene: TRBJ2-7
d_gene: TRBD1
v_gene: TRBV20-1
abundance: medium-sized
CDR3aa: CSALDRGRGYEQYF
CDR3nt: TGCAGTGCACTAGACAGGGGGCGCGGGTACGAGCAGTACTTC

j_gene: TRBJ2-6
d_gene: TRBD1
v_gene: TRBV20-1
abundance: many
CDR3aa: CSARSYRGPANVLTF
CDR3nt: TGCAGTGCTAGAAGTTACAGGGGGCCTGCCAACGTCCTGACTTTC

j_gene: TRBJ1-6
d_gene: -
v_gene: TRBV11-2
abundance: many
CDR3aa: CASSLVGQGYSPLHF
CDR3nt: TGTGCCAGCAGCTTAGTAGGCCAGGGGTACTCACCCCTCCACTTT

j_gene: TRBJ1-1
d_gene: -
v_gene: TRBV19
abundance: -
CDR3aa: CASSIGRKAFF
CDR3nt: TGTGCCAGTAGTATAGGCCGCAAAGCTTTCTTT

j_gene: TRBJ2-5
d_gene: TRBD2
v_gene: TRBV2
abundance: -
CDR3aa: CASSVPLAGGRETQYF
CDR3nt: TGTGCCAGCAGTGTGCCACTAGCGGGGGGAAGGGAGACCCAGTACTTC

j_gene: TRBJ2-5
d_gene: -
v_gene: TRBV5-1
abundance: many
CDR3aa: CASSLPGPETQYF
CDR3nt: TGCGCCAGCAGCTTGCCTGGGCCAGAGACCCAGTACTTC

j_gene: TRBJ2-7
d_gene: TRBD2
v_gene: TRBV5-1
abundance: many
CDR3aa: CASSSGRGVGYEQYF
CDR3nt: TGCGCCAGCAGCTCGGGGAGGGGTGTCGGCTACGAGCAGTACTTC

j_gene: TRBJ2-7
d_gene: TRBD1
v_gene: TRBV27
abundance: many
CDR3aa: CASSSRQGAKSIYEQYF
CDR3nt: TGTGCCAGCAGTTCTCGACAGGGGGCGAAGTCGATCTACGAGCAGTACTTC

j_gene: TRBJ1-2
d_gene: TRBD1
v_gene: TRBV30
abundance: many
CDR3aa: CAWSPGSGQGMRYTF
CDR3nt: TGTGCCTGGAGCCCAGGGTCCGGACAGGGTATGCGCTACACCTTC

j_gene: TRBJ2-1
d_gene: -
v_gene: TRBV15
abundance: many
CDR3aa: CATSRDLSGVGEQFF
CDR3nt: TGTGCCACCAGCAGAGATCTCTCGGGTGTAGGTGAGCAGTTCTTC

j_gene: TRBJ2-3
d_gene: TRBD1
v_gene: TRBV6-6
abundance: many
CDR3aa: CTSGTGGWGQYF
CDR3nt: TGTACCTCGGGGACAGGGGGCTGGGGGCAGTATTTT

j_gene: TRBJ1-5
d_gene: -
v_gene: TRBV19
abundance: few
CDR3aa: CASRGVVQRPQHF
CDR3nt: TGTGCCAGTAGAGGAGTGGTTCAACGGCCCCAGCATTTT